This T cell receptor (beta chain) was recorded in a study of blood T cell repertoires in COVID-19. Study information: PBMCs, B-cell-depleted T cells, or T cells provided the cDNA or gDNA that made up the material.

In the source study's methods: Estimation of nucleated cell counts relied on the amplification of reference gene primers. TCRdb keeps only in-frame clones here, not all; method: immunoSEQ multiplex PCR. The DNA gave D and trimming, while V, J and clone size come from that table. The data contain roughly 70,000 clones, just under 90% of them singletons. Trimming removed 2 bases at V and 7 bases at J, with 18 bases between. Germline CDR1 MNHEY, CDR2 SVGEGT. The CDR3 covers 15 residues. This clone was observed a few times. The V gene is TRBV6-2 or TRBV6-3, the J gene TRBJ2-7, with a weak D call TRBD1 (6 bases). The receptor's source is a woman aged 80 or over with active COVID-19. Sequencing input: peripheral blood. The CDR3 spells CASSYGQPRLGEQYF. For the CDR3, the DNA is TGTGCCAGCAGTTACGGACAGCCTCGTTTAGGGGAGCAGTACTTC.